The 27 T cell receptor beta chains listed next were all sequenced from one sample in a study of regulatory T cells in long-lasting Graves disease. Combining iRepertoire HTBI primers with Arm-PCR of CDR3 regions, the authors built TCR beta libraries. From the multiplex PCR reads, TCRdb called clonotypes with MiXCR, one entry per CDR3 protein. Of hundreds of thousands of distinct CDR3 sequences in the sample, under 25% were seen once. The time point denotes: persistent/refractory GD, antithyroid drugs over 5 years with positive TRAb. The authors made the TCR library using RNA they extracted from PBMCs. The input for sequencing was peripheral blood mononuclear cells (PBMCs), taken when the disease was refractory, from a patient treated with antithyroid drugs. These receptors came from a female donor with Graves disease.

This clonotype turned up a few times. The chain employs TRBV19 and TRBJ1-4, with 8 positions matching TRBD1. This CDR3 region has 13 residues. Germline V CDR1 and CDR2: LNHDA, SQIVND (reference sequence). V lost 8 bases, J lost 7 bases, and 6 bases stayed unmatched. Here the CDR3 reads CASAGGAGEKLFF. The CDR3 DNA is TGTGCCAGTGCAGGGGGCGCGGGTGAAAAACTGTTTTTT.

The V call is TRBV27, the J call TRBJ1-1; no clear D. Trimming left V 1 base short and J 1 base short, with 7 bases between. CDR1 and CDR2 from the germline V gene are MNHEY and SMNVEV (reference sequence). The CDR3 length is 14 residues. The CDR3 DNA reads as TGTGCCAGCAGTTTATTAAAGGGGAACACTGAAGCTTTCTTT. This translates into CASSLLKGNTEAFF.

In this sample, this clonotype turned up many times. The CDR3 loop is CATSRDLVSGRETQYF. The DNA of the CDR3 is TGTGCCACCAGCAGAGATCTGGTCAGCGGCAGAGAGACCCAGTACTTC. This sequence joins TRBV15 and TRBJ2-5, with a possible D match to TRBD2 (5 bases). The ends were cut back, 0 bases at V and 4 bases at J, with 15 bases in the middle. In germline, CDR1 is LNHNV, CDR2 YYDKDF (reference sequence). The length of the CDR3 is 16 residues.

V gene TRBV4-3 combines with J gene TRBJ1-2; the D gene is possibly TRBD1 (6 bases). The CDR3 runs to 13 residues. Germline V gene sequence: CDR1 LGHNA, CDR2 YSLEER. V shed 1 base and J shed 7 bases, with 10 bases lying between them. The CDR3 spells CASSQAGGRGYTF. The CDR3 DNA follows: TGCGCCAGCAGCCAAGCCGGGGGCCGTGGCTACACCTTC.

The rearrangement links TRBV12-3 or TRBV12-4 to TRBJ2-3, with 7 bases aligning to TRBD2. The CDR3 contains 16 residues. With 5 bases clipped from V and 2 bases from J, the junction kept 10 bases outside the gene matches. DNA for the CDR3: TGTGCCAGCAGTCGCGGGACTACCTCCCTCACAGATACGCAGTATTTT. The encoded protein is CASSRGTTSLTDTQYF.

The sample holds many counts of this clonotype. This rearrangement joins TRBV7-2 to TRBJ2-5; TRBD2 matches 14 bases. J lost 1 base, V lost 3 bases, and 7 bases had no gene match. This CDR3 is built from 18 residues. CDR1 is SGHTA and CDR2 is FQGNSA in the germline V gene. The CDR3: CASSLFGTSGSTQETQYF. The CDR3 DNA is TGTGCCAGCAGCTTGTTCGGGACTAGCGGGAGCACCCAAGAGACCCAGTACTTC.

The chain joins TRBV6-9 to TRBJ2-1, with D possibly TRBD1 on 5 matching bases. Germline CDR1 and CDR2: MNHGY and SVAAGI. Trimming took off 3 bases at V and 7 bases at J, with 13 bases between the two ends. The CDR3 has 14 amino acids. CDR3: CASSYRADWNEQFF. In DNA, the CDR3 is TGTGCCAGCAGTTACAGGGCGGATTGGAATGAGCAGTTCTTC.

This clonotype has a handful of counts. CDR3 loop: CASSQHSLTGMNTGELFF. In DNA, the CDR3 is TGCGCCAGCAGCCAACATTCCCTCACAGGGATGAACACCGGGGAGCTGTTTTTT. The rearrangement uses TRBV4-3 and TRBJ2-2, with a tentative D call TRBD1 (6 bases). Germline V gene data show CDR1 as LGHNA and CDR2 as YSLEER. V lost 2 bases to trimming and J lost 1 base, with 17 bases between them. The CDR3 contains 18 residues.

This clonotype was counted at least ten times. J is TRBJ1-2 and V is TRBV20-1; TRBD1 aligns across 9 bases. The CDR3 is made up of 13 amino acids. Germline V gives CDR1 DFQATT, CDR2 SNEGSKA (reference sequence). V dropped 6 bases and J dropped 7; count of bases not matched to a gene: 9. For the CDR3, the DNA is TGCAGTGCGCCCGGACAGGGGATAAGTGGCTACACCTTC. It yields the protein CSAPGQGISGYTF.

This clonotype was seen only a few times. Here the CDR3 reads CASSQTGARNQPQHF. The CDR3 nucleotides read TGTGCCAGCAGTCAGACAGGGGCGAGGAATCAGCCCCAGCATTTT. The chain combines TRBV6-1 with TRBJ1-5; 8 nucleotides align to TRBD1. V lost 5 bases to trimming and J lost 4 bases; unmatched junction nucleotides: 7. In germline, CDR1 is MNHNS, CDR2 SASEGT. The CDR3 is 15 amino acids.

This clonotype was counted only a few times. The chain carries TRBV7-9 and TRBJ1-4; D call uncertain. The V and J ends lost 5 bases and 10 bases respectively, with 14 bases between them. The length of the CDR3 is 13 residues. Germline V gene data show CDR1 as SEHNR and CDR2 as FQNEAQ (reference sequence). CDR3 in DNA: TGTGCCAGCAGCCCTCGAACCCTCGGAAAACTGTTTTTT. As protein: CASSPRTLGKLFF.

This clonotype was counted between two and nine times. The chain has TRBV2 and TRBJ2-7; TRBD2 agrees at 10 bases. The V gene end was trimmed by 6 bases and the J gene end by 1 base; junction bases not matched to a gene: 9. CDR3 length equals 16 residues. CDR1 and CDR2 from the germline V gene are SNHLY and FYNNEI. In DNA form, the CDR3 reads TGTGCCAGCAGATCGATCCTAGCGGGAGAATCCTACGAGCAGTACTTC. It specifies CASRSILAGESYEQYF.

This clonotype was seen many times. The rearrangement joins TRBV30 to TRBJ1-2; D ambiguous. CDR1 and CDR2 from the germline V gene are GTSNPN and SVGIG (reference sequence). CDR3 size: 12 residues. V lost 3 bases, J lost 3 bases, and 8 bases lay in between. CDR3: CAWRVGDYGYTF. DNA of the CDR3: TGTGCCTGGAGGGTGGGAGACTATGGCTACACCTTC.

This clonotype has more than one count but fewer than ten. This rearrangement joins TRBV9 to TRBJ2-6, with D uncertain. Trimming pared 0 bases from V and 0 bases from J, leaving 4 bases between. The CDR3 covers 15 residues. Looked up from germline, CDR1 is SGDLS and CDR2 is YYNGEE. CDR3 in DNA: TGTGCCAGCAGCGTAGCAGGCTCTGGGGCCAACGTCCTGACTTTC. Translating it yields CASSVAGSGANVLTF.

This clonotype was seen many times. V is TRBV10-3 and J is TRBJ2-7; 11 nucleotides line up with TRBD1. The length of the CDR3 is 15 residues. V lost 3 bases, J lost 5 bases, and 6 bases stayed unmatched. Germline CDR1 ENHRY, CDR2 SYGVKD. In nucleotides, the CDR3 is TGTGCCATCAGTGAAGGACAGGGGGCGTCTGACGAGCAGTACTTC. Its translation: CAISEGQGASDEQYF.

In nucleotides, the CDR3 is TGTGCCAGCAGTTTCTCCGGGAGTTCGAATGAGCAGTTCTTC. Its protein product is CASSFSGSSNEQFF. The V and J genes are TRBV12-3 or TRBV12-4 and TRBJ2-1; a weak D match, TRBD2 (6 bases). V lost 3 bases and J 7 bases, leaving 13 bases between the germline ends. CDR3 size: 14 residues.

The sample holds a few counts of this clonotype. The chain couples TRBV6-5 to TRBJ1-3; D remains ambiguous. CDR1 MNHEY and CDR2 SVGAGI come from the germline V gene. The CDR3 is made up of 15 amino acids. The V gene lost 4 bases and the J gene lost 0 bases, with 10 bases spanning the gap. CDR3 nucleotides: TGTGCCAGCAGTTGGACGGGTGACTCTGGAAACACCATATATTTT. This gives the protein CASSWTGDSGNTIYF.

This clonotype appeared a few times. The J gene is TRBJ1-5, the V gene TRBV6-1; no definite D call. V dropped 8 bases and J dropped 6 bases, with 23 bases sitting between them. The CDR3 loop spans 16 amino acids. Germline CDR1 is MNHNS and CDR2 is SASEGT. This CDR3 reads CASASPHLGRVQPQHF. CDR3 sequence (DNA): TGTGCCAGCGCCTCCCCTCACCTGGGGAGGGTTCAGCCCCAGCATTTT.

Ten or more counts support this clonotype. This CDR3 is CSASSPANTEAFF. The DNA of the CDR3 is TGCAGTGCTTCTTCGCCCGCGAACACTGAAGCTTTCTTT. The J gene is TRBJ1-1, the V gene TRBV20-1; the D is unclear. Trimming removed 5 bases from V and 1 base from J, with 11 bases in between. The CDR3 covers 13 residues. Germline values: CDR1 DFQATT, CDR2 SNEGSKA (reference sequence).

This rearrangement joins TRBV20-1 to TRBJ2-7, with a possible D match to TRBD1 (6 bases). CDR3 size: 12 residues. Deletions cut 5 bases from V and 3 bases from J, with 11 bases between. CDR1 and CDR2 (germline): DFQATT, SNEGSKA (reference sequence). In DNA form, the CDR3 reads TGCAGTGCTCTAGGGGGAGTCTACGAGCAGTACTTC. It codes for CSALGGVYEQYF.

This clonotype was counted at least ten times. This sequence joins TRBV7-2 and TRBJ2-7; 8 bases are a match to TRBD1. V lost 3 bases, J lost 0 bases, and 13 bases stayed unmatched. This CDR3 has 18 amino acids. Germline V CDR1 and CDR2: SGHTA, FQGNSA. The CDR3: CASSFLGDRGTFSYEQYF. CDR3 coding DNA: TGTGCCAGCAGCTTTTTGGGAGACAGGGGCACTTTCTCCTACGAGCAGTACTTC.

This clonotype was seen more than once but under ten times. The chain employs TRBV5-1 and TRBJ2-5, with 9 positions matching TRBD1. Germline CDR1 reads SGHRS; CDR2 reads YFSETQ. CDR3 length: 15 residues. Trimming took 3 bases from V and 4 from J; bases not matched to a gene: 7. CDR3 sequence reads: CASSWGQGSRETQYF. In DNA form, the CDR3 reads TGCGCCAGCAGCTGGGGACAGGGTTCCAGAGAGACCCAGTACTTC.

This clonotype was recorded a few times. V is TRBV10-3 and J is TRBJ1-1, with D unresolved. Trimming removed 4 bases from V and 1 base from J, with 1 base in between. The CDR3 loop spans 11 amino acids. CDR1 is ENHRY, CDR2 SYGVKD, per germline. The CDR3: CAISANTEAFF. The DNA of the CDR3 is TGTGCCATCAGTGCGAACACTGAAGCTTTCTTT.

The chain couples TRBV5-6 to TRBJ2-5, with 7 bases lining up with TRBD2. The DNA end is a closer match to TRBJ2-7, so the J assignment may be wrong. Germline CDR1 SGHDT, CDR2 YYEEEE. This CDR3 is built from 14 residues. The CDR3 DNA sequence: TGTGCCAGCCTACCAGCGGGGAACTCCTACGAGCAGTACTTC. This codes for CASLPAGNSYEQYF.

In regard to this clonotype: One end of the junction is discordant with germline, which a read error may explain. The V and J genes are TRBV5-1 and TRBJ2-7; 9 nucleotides match TRBD2. CDR1 and CDR2 from the germline V gene are SGHRS and YFSETQ. CDR3 size: 16 residues. CDR3 nucleotide sequence: TGTGCCAGCAGCGCTCCGGGTAGCGGGAGTCGAGGCGGGCAGTACTTC. Encoded protein: CASSAPGSGSRGGQYF.

The J gene is TRBJ2-4, the V gene TRBV5-6; TRBD2 matches 11 bases. V lost 3 bases and J lost 6; bases outside the gene matches: 8. Per germline, CDR1 SGHDT and CDR2 YYEEEE. CDR3 length: 16 residues. CDR3 coding DNA: TGTGCCAGCAGCTCGATAGCGGGAGGGCCGCTAAACATTCAGTACTTC. Translation gives CASSSIAGGPLNIQYF.

This clonotype was observed at least ten times. The chain employs TRBV27 and TRBJ2-7, with D perhaps matching TRBD1 or TRBD2 (5 bases each). CDR3 length equals 15 residues. With 8 bases removed from V and 4 bases from J, the gap between germline ends came to 21 bases. Germline CDR1 is MNHEY and CDR2 is SMNVEV (reference sequence). The DNA for the CDR3 is TGTGCCAGCTCCACTTCCGGCCCGGGGACGTACGAGCAGTACTTC. It codes for CASSTSGPGTYEQYF.